Detailed here is one T cell receptor beta chain. As yet, its antigen is unknown. The data belong to a study of cytomegalovirus exposure and HLA in healthy donors. This PCR relied on a set of 60 Vbeta primers and 13 Jbeta primers. Some clones are missing from TCRdb's copy, which holds only in-frame ones; the method was immunoSEQ multiplex PCR. The data hold around 110,000 clones, with 81% observed a single time. CDR1 and CDR2 from the germline V gene are SGHKS and YYEKEE (reference sequence). With V trimmed by 3 bases and J by 10 bases, 12 bases remained unmatched. This CDR3 is built from 14 residues. Study observations and caveats: A later analysis revealed that TCR association rates differed between HLA loci, peaking at DRB1 and bottoming out at HLA-C. Researchers catalogued about 150 TCR beta chains as cytomegalovirus-associated.

V usage is TRBV5-5 and J usage is TRBJ1-2, with 7 bases identical to TRBD1. The specimen sequenced was PBMCs. The receptor was isolated from a woman under 40 in good health and CMV-seronegative. CDR3 in DNA: TGTGCCAGCAGCTCGAAACAGCTACAGGGGATCTACACCTTC. It yields the protein CASSSKQLQGIYTF.